The 7 T cell receptor beta chains below were found in one sample sequenced in a study of T cell repertoires in cytomegalovirus infection. TCRdb reprocessed the reads with MiXCR, giving one entry per CDR3 protein. The sample lists roughly 700,000 distinct CDR3 sequences, roughly 30% occurring once. These receptors have no known antigen. The sequencing used cultured PBMCs, collected from culture after CMV antigen stimulation. The receptors were sampled from a human donor in good health (CMV status not recorded). Some clones in this sample may be carry-over from other donors' samples.

The CDR3 region is CATPATGSNEKLFF. CDR3 DNA: TGTGCCACCCCAGCGACGGGTTCTAATGAAAAACTGTTTTTT. The gene calls are TRBV27 and TRBJ1-4, with no clear D. There are 14 residues in the CDR3. CDR1 is MNHEY and CDR2 is SMNVEV in the germline V gene (reference sequence). V lost 10 bases and J lost 3, with 15 bases in between. The full variable domain, with the rest looked up from reference TRBV27 and TRBJ1-4, is EAQVTQNPRYLITVTGKKLTVTCSQNMNHEYMSWYRQDPGLGLRQIYYSMNVEVTDKGDVPEGYKVSRKEKRNFPLILESPSPNQTSLYFCATPATGSNEKLFFGSGTQLSVL.

This clonotype was counted a few times. The rearrangement joins TRBV12-3 or TRBV12-4 to TRBJ1-2; unclear D gene. V lost 4 bases, J lost 6 bases, and 24 bases lay in between. This CDR3 has 17 amino acids. The CDR3, as DNA: TGTGCCAGCAGTTCCCTCGGACGCGCGAAAGGGTGGGATGGCTACACCTTC. Its translation is CASSSLGRAKGWDGYTF.

This clonotype was counted many times. The chain couples TRBV7-2 to TRBJ2-2; 7 nucleotides align to TRBD1. Germline V gene data show CDR1 as SGHTA and CDR2 as FQGNSA. V lost 2 bases to trimming and J lost 5 bases; unmatched junction nucleotides: 2. This CDR3 region has 14 residues. The DNA of the CDR3 is TGTGCCAGCAGCTTACTCAGGGGGACCGGGGAGCTGTTTTTT. Its translation: CASSLLRGTGELFF.

This clonotype occurred a few times. This chain connects TRBV7-2 to TRBJ2-7, with D perhaps TRBD2 (5 bases). V was cut by 0 bases and J by 4 bases, with 13 bases left in between. This CDR3 region has 15 residues. Germline loops: CDR1 SGHTA, CDR2 FQGNSA. Written as DNA, the CDR3 is TGTGCCAGCAGCTTAGCGGGGAGATTCCGATACGAGCAGTACTTC. It is translated as CASSLAGRFRYEQYF.

This clonotype has ten or more counts. The chain links TRBV7-2 to TRBJ1-2, with TRBD1 identical over 10 bases. V shed 1 base and J 14 bases; nucleotides not matched to a gene: 10. CDR3 length: 14 amino acids. From germline, CDR1 is SGHTA and CDR2 FQGNSA. The CDR3: CASSLDGGTGVTTF. CDR3 sequence (DNA): TGTGCCAGCAGCTTAGACGGAGGGACAGGGGTAACGACCTTC.

This clonotype was seen more than once but under ten times. This chain connects TRBV19 to TRBJ2-3; no clear D gene. CDR3 size: 13 residues. V dropped 6 bases and J dropped 6 bases, with 13 bases sitting between them. Germline V gene data show CDR1 as LNHDA and CDR2 as SQIVND (reference sequence). Here the CDR3 DNA reads TGTGCCAGTAGCGGCCAACCCCGGGATACGCAGTATTTT. Translated, it gives CASSGQPRDTQYF.

This clonotype was seen only once. The rearrangement joins TRBV20-1 to TRBJ2-7; no clear D gene. The CDR3 covers 14 residues. V was shortened by 5 bases and J by 10 bases, with 24 bases between the two germline ends. Germline CDR1 is DFQATT and CDR2 is SNEGSKA (reference sequence). CDR3 region: CSALRLAVEIEQYF. The DNA for the CDR3 is TGCAGTGCTTTAAGGCTGGCAGTGGAAATCGAACAGTACTTC.